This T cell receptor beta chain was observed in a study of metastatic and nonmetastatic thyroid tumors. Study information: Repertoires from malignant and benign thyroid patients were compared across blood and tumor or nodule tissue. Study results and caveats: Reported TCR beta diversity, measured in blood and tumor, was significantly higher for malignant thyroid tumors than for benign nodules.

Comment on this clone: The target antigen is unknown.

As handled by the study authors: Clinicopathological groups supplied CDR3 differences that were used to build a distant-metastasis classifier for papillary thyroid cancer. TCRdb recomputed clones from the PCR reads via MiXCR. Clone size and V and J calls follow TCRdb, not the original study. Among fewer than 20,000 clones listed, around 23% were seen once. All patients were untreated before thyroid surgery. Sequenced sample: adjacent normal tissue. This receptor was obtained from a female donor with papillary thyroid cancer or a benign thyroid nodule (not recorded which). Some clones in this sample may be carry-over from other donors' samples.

The chain's CDR3 is CASSLSQGNEQYF. As DNA, the CDR3 is TGTGCCAGCAGCTTAAGTCAAGGGAACGAGCAGTACTTC. This rearrangement joins TRBV7-2 to TRBJ2-7; D gene uncertain. The CDR3 sequence is 13 residues long. Trimming took 2 bases from V and 5 from J, leaving 10 bases between them. In germline, CDR1 is SGHTA, CDR2 FQGNSA.